The rows below give T cell receptor beta chains drawn from one sample of a study of regulatory T cells in long-lasting Graves disease. TCRdb re-derived calls from the multiplex PCR reads in MiXCR, one entry per CDR3 protein. This table holds roughly 500,000 distinct CDR3 sequences, less than 15% found once. The sample was also linked to a second study, of T cells in Graves' hyperthyroidism and ophthalmopathy.

This sample comprised peripheral blood mononuclear cells (PBMCs), obtained at new diagnosis, from a patient treated with antithyroid drugs. The receptor source for this set is a woman aged 45 to 65 with Graves disease. Both conserved end residues are part of each CDR3. D genes are given only for firm matches. A clone size is listed for some rows: how often the clone was seen (once, few, many), or a class if it is expanded.

v_call: TRBV27; j_call: TRBJ2-2; d_call: TRBD2; clone_size: many; cdr3_nt: TGTGCCAGCAGTTTGACCAGCGGGAGGGTAGGAAGGGAGCTGTTTTTT; cdr3_aa: CASSLTSGRVGRELFF
v_call: TRBV12-3/TRBV12-4; j_call: TRBJ2-7; d_call: -; clone_size: many; cdr3_nt: TGTGCCAGCAGCCGGGACAACCGGCCCACCTACGAGCAGTACTTC; cdr3_aa: CASSRDNRPTYEQYF
v_call: TRBV20-1; j_call: TRBJ2-7; d_call: TRBD2; clone_size: many; cdr3_nt: TGCAGTGCTAGAGATCAGGCTAGCGGGCCCCTCGAGCAGTACTTC; cdr3_aa: CSARDQASGPLEQYF
v_call: TRBV10-3; j_call: TRBJ1-6; d_call: -; clone_size: few; cdr3_nt: TGTGCCATCAGTGAGGCCGGGATCAATTCACCCCTCCACTTT; cdr3_aa: CAISEAGINSPLHF
v_call: TRBV5-6; j_call: TRBJ1-1; d_call: -; clone_size: -; cdr3_nt: TGTGCCAGCAGCAAGGACCTTCTAGGGGAAGCTTTCTTT; cdr3_aa: CASSKDLLGEAFF
v_call: TRBV10-3; j_call: TRBJ2-7; d_call: -; clone_size: -; cdr3_nt: TGTGCCATCACCCGAGATGGGACTTCTTACGAGCAGTACTTC; cdr3_aa: CAITRDGTSYEQYF
v_call: TRBV2; j_call: TRBJ1-1; d_call: -; clone_size: many; cdr3_nt: TGTGCCAGCAGTGCGGAATGGTGGATGAACACTGAAGCTTTCTTT; cdr3_aa: CASSAEWWMNTEAFF
v_call: TRBV5-6; j_call: TRBJ2-1; d_call: -; clone_size: few; cdr3_nt: TGTGCCAGCAGCTTGCTTCCAAGCCGTTCCTACAATGAGCAGTTCTTC; cdr3_aa: CASSLLPSRSYNEQFF
v_call: TRBV30; j_call: TRBJ2-6; d_call: TRBD1; clone_size: -; cdr3_nt: TGTGCCTGGAGTTCCGGGACAGGGGTCTCTGGGGCCAACGTCCTGACTTTC; cdr3_aa: CAWSSGTGVSGANVLTF
v_call: TRBV3-1; j_call: TRBJ2-3; d_call: -; clone_size: many; cdr3_nt: TGTGCCAGCAGCCAAGTGAGCCTATGGGATACGCAGTATTTT; cdr3_aa: CASSQVSLWDTQYF
v_call: TRBV28; j_call: TRBJ2-7; d_call: TRBD2; clone_size: many; cdr3_nt: TGTGCCAGCAGCCGGGACTACTCCTACGAGCAGTACTTC; cdr3_aa: CASSRDYSYEQYF
v_call: TRBV12-3/TRBV12-4; j_call: TRBJ2-1; d_call: TRBD2; clone_size: few; cdr3_nt: TGTGCCAGCAGTTGGTTAGCGGGAGGGCGCAATGAGCAGTTCTTC; cdr3_aa: CASSWLAGGRNEQFF
v_call: TRBV24-1; j_call: TRBJ2-5; d_call: -; clone_size: few; cdr3_nt: TGTGCCATCGGGGGTAACGTCCTAGAGACCCAGTACTTC; cdr3_aa: CAIGGNVLETQYF
v_call: TRBV20-1; j_call: TRBJ1-6; d_call: TRBD1; clone_size: -; cdr3_nt: TGCAGTGCTAGGCGCAGGGGGATAAATAATTCACCCCTCCACTTT; cdr3_aa: CSARRRGINNSPLHF
v_call: TRBV12-3/TRBV12-4; j_call: TRBJ2-3; d_call: -; clone_size: few; cdr3_nt: TGTGCCAGCAGTTTTTGGGGGAGAAGAGCAGATACGCAGTATTTT; cdr3_aa: CASSFWGRRADTQYF
v_call: TRBV6-2/TRBV6-3; j_call: TRBJ2-7; d_call: TRBD2; clone_size: many; cdr3_nt: TGTGCCAGCAGTTACTCGACTAGCCAAACCTACGAGCAGTACTTC; cdr3_aa: CASSYSTSQTYEQYF